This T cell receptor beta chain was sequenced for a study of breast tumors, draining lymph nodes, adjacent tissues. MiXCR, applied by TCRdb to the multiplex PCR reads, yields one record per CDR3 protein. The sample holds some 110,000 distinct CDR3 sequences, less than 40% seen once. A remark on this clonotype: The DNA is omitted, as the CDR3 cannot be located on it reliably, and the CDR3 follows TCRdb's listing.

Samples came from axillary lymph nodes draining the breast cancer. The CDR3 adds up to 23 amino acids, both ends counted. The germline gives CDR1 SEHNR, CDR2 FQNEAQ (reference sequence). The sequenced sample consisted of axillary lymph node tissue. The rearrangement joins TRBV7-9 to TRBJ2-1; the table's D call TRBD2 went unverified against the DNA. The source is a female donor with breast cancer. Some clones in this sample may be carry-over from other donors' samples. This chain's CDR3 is CASSFYICSARVAGASSYNEQFF.